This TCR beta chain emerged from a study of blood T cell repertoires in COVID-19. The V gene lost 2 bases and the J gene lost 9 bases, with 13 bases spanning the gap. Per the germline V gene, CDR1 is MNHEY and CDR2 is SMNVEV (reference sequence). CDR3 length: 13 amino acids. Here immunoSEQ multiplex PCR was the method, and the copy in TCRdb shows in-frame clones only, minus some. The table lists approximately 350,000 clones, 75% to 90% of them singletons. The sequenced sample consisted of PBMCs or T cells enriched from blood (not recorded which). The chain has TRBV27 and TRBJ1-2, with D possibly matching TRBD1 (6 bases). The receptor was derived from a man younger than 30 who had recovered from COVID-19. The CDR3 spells CASSLNREMSYTF. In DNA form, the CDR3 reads TGTGCCAGCAGTTTAAACAGGGAAATGAGCTACACCTTC.